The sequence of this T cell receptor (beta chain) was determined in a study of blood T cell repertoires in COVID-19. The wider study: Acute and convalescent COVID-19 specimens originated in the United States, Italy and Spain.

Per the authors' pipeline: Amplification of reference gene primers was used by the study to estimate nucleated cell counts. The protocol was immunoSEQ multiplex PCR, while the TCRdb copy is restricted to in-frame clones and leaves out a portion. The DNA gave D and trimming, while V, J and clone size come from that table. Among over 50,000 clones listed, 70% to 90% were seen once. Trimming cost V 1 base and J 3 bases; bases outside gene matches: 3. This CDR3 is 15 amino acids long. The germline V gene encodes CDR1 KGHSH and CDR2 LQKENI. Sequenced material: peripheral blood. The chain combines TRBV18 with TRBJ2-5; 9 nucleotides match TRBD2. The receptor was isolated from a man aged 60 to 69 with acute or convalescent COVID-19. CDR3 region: CASSPLSGGEETQYF. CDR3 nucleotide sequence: TGTGCCAGCTCACCACTTAGCGGGGGTGAAGAGACCCAGTACTTC.